Sequencing of this TCR beta chain was carried out in a study of blood T cell repertoires in COVID-19. Study as a whole: The origin of the acute and convalescent COVID-19 samples was the United States, Italy and Spain. PBMCs, B-cell-depleted T cells, or T cells were the source of the cDNA or gDNA that made up the material.

Original methodology: Amplification from reference gene primers served as the basis for estimated nucleated cell counts. The protocol was immunoSEQ multiplex PCR, while the TCRdb copy is restricted to in-frame clones and leaves out a portion. V and J calls and clone size are as listed in that table; D and trimming were resolved from the DNA. The sample records approximately 150,000 clones, about four fifths being singletons. CDR1 and CDR2 (germline): SGHRS, YFSETQ. The junction had 1 base not matched to a gene; V was cut back by 1 base and J by 0 bases. The CDR3 sequence is 14 residues long. Sequenced sample: peripheral blood. This sequence joins TRBV5-1 and TRBJ2-7, with 7 bases aligning to TRBD1. This TCR came from an older man with active or convalescent COVID-19. CDR3 residues: CASSLRDSSYEQYF. The CDR3 DNA reads as TGCGCCAGCAGCTTGAGGGACAGCTCCTACGAGCAGTACTTC.